The entry that follows covers one T cell receptor (beta chain) sequence. A much larger clone is a single base away; this may be a read error. The data were taken from a study of T cells in Graves' hyperthyroidism and ophthalmopathy. What was amplified from RNA transcripts were TCR beta CDR3 regions. An initial round of RT-PCR targeting the TCR CDR3 relied on the HTBI primer set. TCRdb re-derived calls from the multiplex PCR reads in MiXCR, one entry per CDR3 protein. The top ten hold approximately 8.4% of the sample, which has about 540,000 distinct CDR3 sequences, about half seen once. The CDR3 consists of 12 residues. V was clipped by 3 bases and J by 4 bases, with 6 bases between them. Germline V gene sequence: CDR1 SGDLS, CDR2 YYNGEE.

Sequencing was done on a sample of peripheral blood or thyroid tissue (not recorded which). The chain couples TRBV9 to TRBJ2-3; D unclear. The receptor comes from a young woman with Graves' hyperthyroidism. CDR3 protein: CASSAFADTQYF. For the CDR3, the DNA is TGTGCCAGCAGCGCCTTCGCAGATACGCAGTATTTT.